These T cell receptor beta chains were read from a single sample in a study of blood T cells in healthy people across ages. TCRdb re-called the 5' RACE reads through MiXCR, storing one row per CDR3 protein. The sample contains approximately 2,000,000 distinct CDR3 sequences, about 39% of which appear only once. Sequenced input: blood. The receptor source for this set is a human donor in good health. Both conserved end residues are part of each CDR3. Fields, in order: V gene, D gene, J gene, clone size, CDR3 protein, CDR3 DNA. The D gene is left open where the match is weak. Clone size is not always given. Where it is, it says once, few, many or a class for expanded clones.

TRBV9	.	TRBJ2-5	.	CASSVGNAETQYF	TGTGCCAGCAGCGTAGGGAACGCGGAGACCCAGTACTTC
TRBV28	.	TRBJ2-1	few	CASSLLLPVVSTYNEQFF	TGTGCCAGCAGTTTGTTGCTTCCGGTGGTCTCGACCTACAATGAGCAGTTCTTC
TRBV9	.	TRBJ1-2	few	CASSATYDYGYTF	TGTGCCAGCAGCGCGACATATGACTACGGCTACACCTTC
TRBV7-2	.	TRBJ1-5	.	CASSLAGTQGPQHF	TGTGCCAGCAGCTTAGCCGGGACACAGGGGCCCCAGCATTTT
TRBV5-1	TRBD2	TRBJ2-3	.	CASSPTLAGSDTQYF	TGCGCCAGCAGCCCGACCCTAGCGGGAAGCGATACGCAGTATTTT
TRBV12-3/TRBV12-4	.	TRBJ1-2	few	CASRRDSPYGYTF	TGTGCCAGCAGAAGAGACAGTCCCTATGGCTACACCTTC
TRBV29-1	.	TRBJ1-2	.	CSVVLGLNYGYTF	TGCAGCGTTGTGCTGGGTTTAAACTATGGCTACACCTTC
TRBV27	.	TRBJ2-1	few	CASSPHNRESSYNEQFF	TGTGCCAGCAGTCCCCATAACCGGGAGAGCTCCTACAATGAGCAGTTCTTC
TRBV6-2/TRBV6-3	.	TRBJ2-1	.	CASAFGNNEQFF	TGTGCCAGCGCCTTCGGGAACAATGAGCAGTTCTTC
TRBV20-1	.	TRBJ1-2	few	CSASPGIALKANYGYTF	TGCAGTGCTAGCCCGGGGATAGCGTTAAAAGCTAACTATGGCTACACCTTC
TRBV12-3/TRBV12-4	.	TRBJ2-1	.	CTSSLRVQQGARNEQFF	TGTACCAGCAGTTTAAGGGTGCAACAGGGTGCGAGGAATGAGCAGTTCTTC
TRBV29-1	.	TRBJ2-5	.	CSVGPGLHQETQYF	TGCAGCGTTGGACCGGGACTGCATCAAGAGACCCAGTACTTC
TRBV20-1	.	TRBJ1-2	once	CSARDDVGARGYTF	TGCAGTGCTAGAGATGATGTGGGGGCGCGTGGCTACACCTTC
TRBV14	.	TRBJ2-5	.	CASSQDTSYRYETQYF	TGTGCCAGCAGCCAAGATACGTCCTATCGGTACGAGACCCAGTACTTC
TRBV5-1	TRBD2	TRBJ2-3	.	CASSWEGPDTQYF	TGCGCCAGCAGCTGGGAGGGCCCAGATACGCAGTATTTT
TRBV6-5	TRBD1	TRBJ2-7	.	CASSRAPGQLYEQYF	TGTGCCAGCAGTAGAGCTCCGGGACAGCTCTACGAGCAGTACTTC
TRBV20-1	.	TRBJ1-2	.	CSVTPNYGYTF	TGCAGTGTTACACCGAACTATGGCTACACCTTC
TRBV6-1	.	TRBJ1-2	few	CASSEQFRAGYTF	TGCGCCAGCAGTGAACAATTTCGGGCAGGTTACACCTTC
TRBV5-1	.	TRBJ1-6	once	CASSGAGNRNSPLHF	TGCGCCAGCAGCGGGGCAGGGAATCGTAATTCACCCCTCCACTTT
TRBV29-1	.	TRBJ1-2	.	CSVEAGLNYGYTF	TGCAGCGTTGAGGCAGGGCTGAACTATGGCTACACCTTC
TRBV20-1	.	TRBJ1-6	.	CSAKSNTLHF	TGCAGTGCTAAAAGCAACACGCTCCACTTT
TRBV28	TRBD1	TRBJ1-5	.	CATQGLGQPQHF	TGTGCCACACAGGGGCTAGGCCAGCCCCAGCATTTT
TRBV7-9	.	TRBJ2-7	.	CASSNGTRLTYEQYF	TGTGCCAGCAGCAATGGTACTCGCCTCACCTACGAGCAGTACTTC
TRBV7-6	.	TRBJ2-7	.	CASSLGLTGSNEQYF	TGTGCCAGCAGCTTAGGTCTTACAGGGTCTAACGAGCAGTACTTC
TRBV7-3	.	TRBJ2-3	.	CASSSFGGRSTDTQYF	TGTGCCAGCAGCTCCTTCGGGGGGCGGAGCACAGATACGCAGTATTTT
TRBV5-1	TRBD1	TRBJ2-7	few	CASSSRQGQLLYEQYF	TGCGCCAGCAGCTCGAGACAGGGCCAACTCCTATACGAGCAGTACTTC
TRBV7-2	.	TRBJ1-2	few	CASSSRPGRTAGFYGYTF	TGTGCCAGCAGCTCCCGACCGGGGAGGACAGCCGGTTTCTATGGCTACACCTTC
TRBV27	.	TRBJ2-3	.	CASSLIGIRTDTQYF	TGTGCCAGCAGTTTAATCGGGATTCGCACAGATACGCAGTATTTT
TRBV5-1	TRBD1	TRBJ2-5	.	CASSLPRDRAVGTQYF	TGCGCCAGCAGCCTACCCCGGGACAGGGCCGTGGGGACCCAGTACTTC
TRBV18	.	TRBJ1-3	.	CASSPRDIGNTIYF	TGTGCCAGCTCACCACGGGACATTGGAAACACCATATATTTT
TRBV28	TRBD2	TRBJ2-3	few	CASSPRGVLGDTQYF	TGTGCCAGCAGTCCCCGGGGGGTGCTCGGAGATACGCAGTATTTT
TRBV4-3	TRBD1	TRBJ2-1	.	CASSQDYVVGQGAILNRRQFF	TGCGCCAGCAGCCAAGATTACGTAGTGGGACAGGGGGCAATATTGAACAGGCGGCAGTTCTTC
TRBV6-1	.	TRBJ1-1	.	CARRTLQGMGTEAFF	TGTGCCCGCCGCACACTCCAGGGTATGGGCACTGAAGCTTTCTTT
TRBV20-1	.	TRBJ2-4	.	CSAHRSAKNIQYF	TGCAGTGCTCATCGGTCAGCCAAAAACATTCAGTACTTC
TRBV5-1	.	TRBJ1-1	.	CASSPDGWGLNTEAFF	TGCGCCAGCAGCCCTGATGGTTGGGGTTTGAACACTGAAGCTTTCTTT
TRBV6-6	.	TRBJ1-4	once	CASSLPGAFEKLFF	TGTGCCAGCAGTTTACCTGGGGCTTTTGAAAAACTGTTTTTT
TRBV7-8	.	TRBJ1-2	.	CASSPPWDGYTF	TGTGCCAGCAGCCCCCCTTGGGATGGCTACACCTTC
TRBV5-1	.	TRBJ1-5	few	CASSLTGKINQPQHF	TGCGCCAGCAGCTTGACAGGGAAAATCAATCAGCCCCAGCATTTT
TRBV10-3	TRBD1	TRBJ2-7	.	CAISATGGRYEQYF	TGTGCCATCAGTGCGACAGGGGGAAGATACGAGCAGTACTTC
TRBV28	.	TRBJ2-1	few	CASSFPARNNEQFF	TGTGCCAGCAGTTTCCCCGCTAGAAACAATGAGCAGTTCTTC
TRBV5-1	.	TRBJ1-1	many	CASSRGLGTEAFF	TGTGCCAGCAGCCGCGGCCTTGGAACTGAAGCTTTCTTT
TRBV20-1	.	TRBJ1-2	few	CSAHFGYGYTF	TGCAGTGCCCATTTCGGCTATGGCTACACCTTC
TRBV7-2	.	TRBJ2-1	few	CASSLDIYDNEQFF	TGTGCCAGCAGCTTAGATATCTATGACAATGAGCAGTTCTTC
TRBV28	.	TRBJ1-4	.	CASSAYSKEHEKLFF	TGTGCCAGCAGTGCATACTCAAAGGAACATGAAAAACTGTTTTTT
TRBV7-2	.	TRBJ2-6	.	CASSANRFQVLTF	TGTGCCAGCAGCGCTAACAGGTTCCAGGTCCTGACTTTC
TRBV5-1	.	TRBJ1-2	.	CASSLARTGSNYGYTF	TGCGCCAGCAGCTTGGCCCGGACGGGTTCTAACTATGGCTACACCTTC